Described below is a single TCR beta chain sequence and its context. No antigen is known for it. The germline V gene encodes CDR1 GTSNPN and CDR2 SVGIG (reference sequence). With 0 bases removed from V and 6 bases from J, the gap between germline ends came to 5 bases. The CDR3 consists of 11 residues. The entry originates in a study of CD8 T cells in Susac syndrome. Broader study findings: The study admitted that it had a relatively small number of individuals in its TCR sequencing and HLA analysis.

RNA was extracted with the RNeasy kit, and a quantity of roughly 0.45 to 1 ug was reverse transcribed using random hexamers. Amplification of TCR beta CDR3 spanned 54 Vbeta and 13 Jbeta via immunoSEQ multiplex PCR. MiXCR, run by TCRdb on the immunoSEQ multiplex PCR reads, gives a single entry per CDR3 protein. Here the sample spans around 180,000 distinct CDR3 sequences, approximately 94% being singletons. Multiple sclerosis controls were treatment-naive patients with stable or active relapsing-remitting disease. While CD8+ and CD4+ T cells were isolated negatively, TEMRA cells were enriched by FACS.

The chain uses TRBV30 and TRBJ1-2; no definite D call. Sample: CD4+ T cells from PBMCs. The receptor comes from a human donor with multiple sclerosis. This CDR3 reads CAWSVVHGYTF. CDR3 coding DNA: TGTGCCTGGAGTGTAGTCCATGGCTACACCTTC.